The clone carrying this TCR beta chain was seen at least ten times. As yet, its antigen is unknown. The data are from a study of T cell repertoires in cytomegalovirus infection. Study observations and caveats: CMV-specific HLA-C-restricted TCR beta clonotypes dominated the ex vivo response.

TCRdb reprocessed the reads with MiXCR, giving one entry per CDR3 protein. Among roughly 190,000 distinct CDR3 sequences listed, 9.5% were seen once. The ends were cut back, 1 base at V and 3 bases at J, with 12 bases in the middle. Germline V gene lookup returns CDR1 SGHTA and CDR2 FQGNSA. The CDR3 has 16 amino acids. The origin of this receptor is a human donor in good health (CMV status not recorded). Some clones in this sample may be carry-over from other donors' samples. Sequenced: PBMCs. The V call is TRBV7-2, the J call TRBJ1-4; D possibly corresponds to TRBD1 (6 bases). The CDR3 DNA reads TGTGCCAGCAGCTTAGTCTCGGGACACGCTAATGAAAAACTGTTTTTT. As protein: CASSLVSGHANEKLFF.